This entry lists 21 T cell receptor beta chains sequenced from one sample in a study of blood T cell repertoires in COVID-19. Assay used: immunoSEQ multiplex PCR; TCRdb lists only in-frame clones, some missing. Of over 150,000 clones detected, more than 70% appear once; the ten largest clones hold roughly a sixth. The sequenced sample consisted of peripheral blood. All receptors come from a man aged 50-59 years with COVID-19, enrolled during active disease.

The chain uses TRBV30 and TRBJ2-5, with 7 bases lining up with TRBD1. This CDR3 has 14 residues. V trimming: 2 bases; J trimming: 1 base; junction bases outside the gene matches: 4. Germline V gene sequence: CDR1 GTSNPN, CDR2 SVGIG (reference sequence). The CDR3: CAWSLGQFQETQYF. CDR3 in DNA: TGTGCCTGGAGTCTGGGACAGTTCCAAGAGACCCAGTACTTC.

The chain links TRBV28 to TRBJ2-3, with D maybe TRBD1 (6 bases). In germline, CDR1 is MDHEN, CDR2 SYDVKM. V was clipped by 5 bases and J by 2 bases, with 17 bases between them. The CDR3 is 16 amino acids. CDR3 nucleotide sequence: TGTGCCAGCAGTCCCCCGACAGGACAATCCACAGATACGCAGTATTTT. Translation: CASSPPTGQSTDTQYF.

The J gene is TRBJ2-7, the V gene TRBV3-1 (or the pseudogene TRBV3-2), with 12 bases aligning to TRBD2. Trimming took 1 base from V and 3 from J; bases not matched to a gene: 4. The CDR3 contains 16 residues. Germline CDR1 reads LGHDT; CDR2 reads YNNKEL (reference sequence). CDR3: CASSQAALAGGYEQYF. CDR3 in DNA: TGTGCCAGCAGCCAAGCGGCACTAGCGGGAGGCTACGAGCAGTACTTC.

The chain combines TRBV7-3 with TRBJ1-3, with TRBD1 identical over 8 bases. Germline V CDR1 and CDR2: SGHTA, FQGTGA. The J segment lost 0 bases and the V segment lost 7 bases, leaving 23 bases of the junction unmatched. The CDR3 is made up of 21 amino acids. The CDR3 protein is CASKDPTGALSLTVSGNTIYF. CDR3 DNA sequence: TGTGCCAGCAAAGACCCGACAGGGGCACTGTCTCTGACTGTCTCTGGAAACACCATATATTTT.

The chain recombines TRBV6-6 with TRBJ2-7; D may be TRBD2 (7 bases). This CDR3 spans 16 amino acids. Germline lookup yields CDR1 MNHNY and CDR2 SVGAGI (reference sequence). V lost 6 bases to trimming and J lost 2 bases, with 20 bases between them. The CDR3 loop reads CASSQPGTTSAYEQYF. The CDR3 DNA sequence: TGTGCCAGCAGCCAACCTGGGACAACTAGCGCCTACGAGCAGTACTTC.

The genes are TRBV27 and TRBJ1-1, with 11 bases lining up with TRBD1. The CDR3 contains 19 residues. CDR1 is MNHEY, CDR2 SMNVEV, per germline (reference sequence). With 2 bases clipped from V and 5 bases from J, the junction kept 16 bases outside the gene matches. CDR3 DNA: TGTGCCAGCAGTTTACGGTCGACCTCGGACAGGGGGCTAGGGACTGAAGCTTTCTTT. It codes for CASSLRSTSDRGLGTEAFF.

V is TRBV6-5 and J is TRBJ2-3, with TRBD2 matching 9 bases. The CDR3 is 15 amino acids. The germline CDR1 and CDR2 sequences are MNHEY and SVGAGI. V dropped 6 bases and J dropped 0; count of bases not matched to a gene: 4. DNA of the CDR3: TGTGCCAGCAGAGCGGGAGGCTCTAGCACAGATACGCAGTATTTT. Translating it yields CASRAGGSSTDTQYF.

Comment on this clone: The junction does not match germline at one end; this may be a read error. CDR3 sequence (DNA): TGTGCTAGCAGCTCGACGGGAGGGGGCACAGATACGCAGTATTTT. This translates into CASSSTGGGTDTQYF. The rearrangement uses TRBV7-7 and TRBJ2-3, with TRBD2 matching over 8 bases. The germline V gene encodes CDR1 SSHAT and CDR2 FNYEAQ (reference sequence). The CDR3 runs to 15 residues.

The rearrangement links TRBV25-1 to TRBJ1-2; D might be TRBD1 (5 bases). The V end was cut by 4 bases, the J end by 2 bases, with 8 bases between. Germline-derived CDR1 and CDR2 are MGHDK and SYGVNS. This CDR3 region has 13 residues. In nucleotides, the CDR3 is TGTGCCAGCAGTGCGGGACTCAACTATGGCTACACCTTC. It is translated as CASSAGLNYGYTF.

The J gene is TRBJ1-5, the V gene TRBV30; D might be TRBD1 (6 bases). Germline CDR1 and CDR2: GTSNPN and SVGIG (reference sequence). The CDR3 consists of 13 residues. Trimming took off 3 bases at V and 5 bases at J, with 11 bases between the two ends. CDR3 region: CAWSQGTDQPQHF. The DNA for the CDR3 is TGTGCCTGGAGCCAGGGGACGGATCAGCCCCAGCATTTT.

This clone was detected many times. The chain is built from TRBV7-3 and TRBJ1-1; no clear D gene. The length of the CDR3 is 15 residues. Trimming pared 5 bases from V and 0 bases from J, leaving 13 bases between. CDR1 is SGHTA, CDR2 FQGTGA, per germline. The CDR3: CASSPRRGLNTEAFF. Written as DNA, the CDR3 is TGTGCCAGCAGCCCCCGGAGAGGCCTGAACACTGAAGCTTTCTTT.

V gene TRBV7-8 combines with J gene TRBJ1-6; 8 nucleotides align to TRBD1. This CDR3 has 16 residues. J was trimmed by 6 bases and V by 5 bases; bases with no gene match: 9. Germline-derived CDR1 and CDR2 are SGHVS and FQNEAQ. The DNA of the CDR3 is TGTGCCAGCAGCCCGGAAGACAGGGGAGGTAATTCACCCCTCCACTTT. Amino acids: CASSPEDRGGNSPLHF.

V usage is TRBV4-3 and J usage is TRBJ1-1, with D uncertain. The CDR3 is 14 amino acids. V was clipped by 1 base and J by 4 bases, with 10 bases between them. Looked up from germline, CDR1 is LGHNA and CDR2 is YSLEER. The CDR3 region has the DNA TGCGCCAGCAGCCAAGGGCGGGATTTCACTGAAGCTTTCTTT. This sequence encodes CASSQGRDFTEAFF.

The count of this clone is one. The chain links TRBV11-1 to TRBJ2-1; TRBD1 aligns across 7 bases. The junction had 9 bases not matched to a gene; V was cut back by 5 bases and J by 2 bases. The CDR3 spans 16 residues. CDR1 is SGHAT and CDR2 is FQDESV in the germline V gene (reference sequence). The CDR3 sequence: CASSPRRQGAYNEQFF. The DNA of the CDR3 is TGTGCCAGCAGCCCGAGAAGACAGGGCGCCTACAATGAGCAGTTCTTC.

This chain uses TRBV4-2 with TRBJ2-2; 12 positions agree with TRBD1. This CDR3 spans 18 amino acids. Germline V CDR1 and CDR2: LGHNA, YNFKEQ. V was clipped by 3 bases and J by 7 bases; unmatched bases: 12. The CDR3 loop reads CASSQKAQGQGASGELFF. The CDR3 DNA sequence: TGTGCCAGCAGCCAGAAGGCGCAGGGACAGGGGGCTAGCGGGGAGCTGTTTTTT.

The chain recombines TRBV27 with TRBJ1-1, with 8 bases matching TRBD1. Trimming removed 0 bases from V and 0 bases from J; junction bases left unmatched: 3. Germline CDR1 MNHEY, CDR2 SMNVEV (reference sequence). The CDR3 loop spans 16 amino acids. The CDR3 loop reads CASSLSPGGMNTEAFF. The CDR3, as DNA: TGTGCCAGCAGTTTATCTCCAGGGGGCATGAACACTGAAGCTTTCTTT.

This chain connects TRBV7-2 to TRBJ2-3; TRBD2 aligns across 9 bases. With 2 bases clipped from V and 5 bases from J, the junction kept 5 bases outside the gene matches. The germline V gene encodes CDR1 SGHTA and CDR2 FQGNSA. The CDR3 totals 15 residues. The DNA of the CDR3 is TGTGCCAGCAGCTTACGGCGGGGGGGATTAGATACGCAGTATTTT. Translated: CASSLRRGGLDTQYF.

Many counts were recorded for this clone. Other nucleotide sequences from this sample produce the same CDR3. This chain joins TRBV6-1 and TRBJ2-5; TRBD2 is a possible D gene (7 bases). Germline V lookup: CDR1 MNHNS, CDR2 SASEGT. Between the trimmed V and J ends, which lost 0 bases and 5 bases, there was a span of 16 bases. This CDR3 has 16 residues. CDR3 sequence: CASSEAGRGAGETQYF. The CDR3 DNA is TGTGCCAGCAGTGAAGCGGGGAGGGGGGCGGGGGAGACCCAGTACTTC.

In its sample, this clone was seen once. This chain connects TRBV11-2 to TRBJ2-3, with D possibly TRBD2 on 5 matching bases. The CDR3 has 14 residues. The germline V and J ends were trimmed by 3 bases and 2 bases, with 9 bases remaining between them. Germline CDR1 reads SGHAT; CDR2 reads FQNNGV. The DNA for the CDR3 is TGTGCCAGCAGCTTCGGACTTTCCACAGATACGCAGTATTTT. This gives the protein CASSFGLSTDTQYF.

The rearrangement links TRBV2 to TRBJ2-2; the match to TRBD2 covers 13 bases. This CDR3 is 17 amino acids long. Unmatched junction bases numbered 10, after V lost 8 bases and J lost 4 bases. Germline CDR1 and CDR2: SNHLY and FYNNEI. The CDR3, as DNA: TGTGCCAGCTGGGGACTAGCGGGATTGGCCCGCACCGGGGAGCTGTTTTTT. It is translated as CASWGLAGLARTGELFF.

The J gene is TRBJ1-5, the V gene TRBV19; TRBD1 aligns across 7 bases. The germline V gene has CDR1 LNHDA and CDR2 SQIVND (reference sequence). This CDR3 has 15 residues. The V segment lost 4 bases and the J segment 4 bases; nucleotides outside the gene matches: 7. The CDR3 loop reads CASSTTGEWNQPQHF. CDR3 DNA sequence: TGTGCCAGTAGTACCACAGGGGAGTGGAATCAGCCCCAGCATTTT.